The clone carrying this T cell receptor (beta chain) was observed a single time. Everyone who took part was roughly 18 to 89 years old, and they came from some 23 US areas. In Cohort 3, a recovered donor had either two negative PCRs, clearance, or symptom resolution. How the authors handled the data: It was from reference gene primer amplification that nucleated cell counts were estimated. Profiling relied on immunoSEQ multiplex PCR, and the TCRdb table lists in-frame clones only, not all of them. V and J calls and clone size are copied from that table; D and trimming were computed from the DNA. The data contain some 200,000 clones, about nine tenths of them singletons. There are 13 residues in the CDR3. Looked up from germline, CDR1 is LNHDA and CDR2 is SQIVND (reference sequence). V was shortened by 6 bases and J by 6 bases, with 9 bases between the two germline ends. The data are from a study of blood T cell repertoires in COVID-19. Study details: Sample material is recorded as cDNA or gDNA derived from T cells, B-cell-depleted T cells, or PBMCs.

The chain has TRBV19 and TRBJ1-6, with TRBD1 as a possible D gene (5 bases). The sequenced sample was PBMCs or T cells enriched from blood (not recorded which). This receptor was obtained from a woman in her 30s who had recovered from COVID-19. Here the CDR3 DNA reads TGTGCCAGTAGGACTGACAGTAATTCACCCCTCCACTTT. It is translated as CASRTDSNSPLHF.